These T cell receptor beta chains were read from a single sample in a study of blood T cell repertoires in COVID-19. This table comes from immunoSEQ multiplex PCR, and its TCRdb copy is limited to in-frame clones, with some not included. Seen here are around 68,000 clones, under 95% observed once, and the top ten hold 1.5% to 2%. The source material was peripheral blood. The receptors derive from a human donor in a cohort sampled during active COVID-19. Both conserved end residues are trimmed from each CDR3. The order of the fields is V gene, J gene, CDR3 protein.

TRBV25-1	TRBJ1-1	ASSARAGVGDTEAF
TRBV3-1/TRBV3-2	TRBJ2-5	ASSQDMETQY
TRBV28	TRBJ1-5	ASSPDSENQPQH
TRBV11-3	TRBJ2-7	ASSSGDGGYEQY
TRBV19	TRBJ2-5	ASSIDEGETQY
TRBV29-1	TRBJ1-1	SVNQARGGAF
TRBV15	TRBJ1-5	ATSRDRFSNQPQH
TRBV20-1	TRBJ1-1	SANYYEAF
TRBV2	TRBJ2-3	ASSETSGTADTQY
TRBV19	TRBJ1-5	ASSMTGGSNQPQH
TRBV11-3	TRBJ1-2	ASSLDSYGYT
TRBV4-1	TRBJ2-2	ASSQDYGRALTGELF
TRBV29-1	TRBJ1-1	SVRENTEAF
TRBV10-3	TRBJ2-1	AIRGDASNEQF
TRBV6-6	TRBJ1-5	ASRAGDFSEPQH
TRBV29-1	TRBJ2-7	SVGLAGGSYEQY
TRBV29-1	TRBJ1-1	SVVSHSWTEAF
TRBV25-1	TRBJ1-2	ASSAYRGEDGYT
TRBV6-2/TRBV6-3	TRBJ2-4	ASSLQGAGAKNIQY
TRBV27	TRBJ2-7	ASSAGQYEQY
TRBV3-1/TRBV3-2	TRBJ2-7	ASSQADNYEQY
TRBV5-1	TRBJ2-2	ASTGDQERELF
TRBV12-3/TRBV12-4	TRBJ2-1	ASSGDRPNEQF
TRBV7-3	TRBJ1-6	ASSLTGAGGSSSYNSPLH
TRBV28	TRBJ1-5	ASSGTGVTQPQH
TRBV19	TRBJ2-2	ASSAQMNTGELF
TRBV5-1	TRBJ1-3	ASSLSGTGLNTIY
TRBV5-5	TRBJ2-7	ASSLSVGTSRYEQY
TRBV4-2	TRBJ2-1	ASRTSGSPEQF
TRBV28	TRBJ2-7	ASLQQGGEQY
TRBV6-6	TRBJ1-1	ASSSIVNRGRMTMNTEAF
TRBV6-5	TRBJ1-5	ASKEGLSNQPQH
TRBV12-5	TRBJ1-1	ASGHQGAQTEAF
TRBV7-9	TRBJ2-5	ASSLRLAGGRETQY
TRBV6-1	TRBJ1-3	ASSEGRAPGNTIY
TRBV15	TRBJ2-1	ATSSQRGTSQILGF
TRBV11-2	TRBJ2-3	ASSLSLGQGTDTQY
TRBV24-1	TRBJ2-6	ATSVAGANVLT
TRBV5-1	TRBJ2-1	ASSKRTAYNEQF
TRBV7-9	TRBJ2-1	ASSLGLAGATREQF
TRBV29-1	TRBJ2-2	SVYRDTGELF